The 5 T cell receptor beta chains presented below share a single source sample, sequenced in a study of blood T cell repertoires in COVID-19. TCRdb's copy holds only in-frame clones and misses some; the assay was immunoSEQ multiplex PCR. The data show about 120,000 clones, roughly 79% seen once. Sequenced input: peripheral blood. Receptor source: a woman of 80 years or more with active or convalescent COVID-19.

V usage is TRBV5-1 and J usage is TRBJ2-5, with D tentatively TRBD1 (6 bases). The CDR3 length is 14 residues. The germline V and J ends were trimmed by 4 bases and 1 base, with 11 bases remaining between them. The germline V gene encodes CDR1 SGHRS and CDR2 YFSETQ. This CDR3 is CASSPQGFQETQYF. Here the CDR3 DNA reads TGCGCCAGCAGCCCACAGGGCTTCCAAGAGACCCAGTACTTC.

This clone occurred once. V is TRBV27 and J is TRBJ2-2, with 11 positions matching TRBD2. The CDR3 covers 15 residues. Germline V gene sequence: CDR1 MNHEY, CDR2 SMNVEV (reference sequence). V was clipped by 5 bases and J by 4 bases; unmatched bases: 3. The CDR3 protein is CASSPSGRTTGELFF. As DNA, the CDR3 is TGTGCCAGCAGTCCTAGCGGGAGGACCACCGGGGAGCTGTTTTTT.

This clone turned up a few times. The rearrangement joins TRBV11-2 to TRBJ1-1; the D is unclear. Germline loops: CDR1 SGHAT, CDR2 FQNNGV. The V and J ends lost 1 base and 10 bases respectively, with 13 bases between them. CDR3 length equals 13 residues. In DNA, the CDR3 is TGTGCCAGCAGCTTAGTACGCGGTCGGGGAGCTTTCTTT. It translates to CASSLVRGRGAFF.

The chain couples TRBV6-2 or TRBV6-3 to TRBJ2-6, with 7 bases aligning to TRBD2. The trim removed 6 bases at V and 3 bases at J, leaving 8 bases unmatched. CDR1 MNHEY and CDR2 SVGEGT come from the germline V gene. The CDR3 spans 16 residues. CDR3 DNA: TGTGCCAGCAGCCGCGCCGGGGGGTTTGGGGCCAACGTCCTGACTTTC. Its protein is CASSRAGGFGANVLTF.

V and J are TRBV11-2 and TRBJ2-4; TRBD2 aligns across 11 bases. In germline, CDR1 is SGHAT, CDR2 FQNNGV. V lost 3 bases to trimming and J lost 9 bases; unmatched junction nucleotides: 4. CDR3 length equals 14 residues. DNA of the CDR3: TGTGCCAGCAGCTTGGGCCTAGCGGGAGGCATTCAGTACTTC. Its translation: CASSLGLAGGIQYF.